This T cell receptor beta chain was obtained from a study of beta chain features in type 1 diabetes. The study, taken as a whole, reports: cDNA-based sequencing might over-represent cells highly expressing TCR. More deletions and fewer insertions at VDJ junctions were found in patients with type 1 diabetes.

Naive, central memory, regulatory and stem cell-like memory cells within the CD4+ compartment were sorted using CD45RO/CCR7/CD25/CD127/CD95/CD27. The ends were cut back, 4 bases at V and 0 bases at J, with 10 bases in the middle. The CDR3 sequence is 14 residues long. The germline gives CDR1 SGHRS, CDR2 YFSETQ. For this clone: Its antigen is currently unknown. Within the sample, other DNA sequences also encode this same CDR3.

Sequencing targeted expressed TCRB transcripts, as all isolated RNA had been reverse transcribed. Around 3.5 million reads on average were seen across naive, central memory and regulatory T cell samples. The protocol was immunoSEQ multiplex PCR, while the TCRdb copy is restricted to in-frame clones and leaves out a portion. The sample has approximately 140,000 clones, about 50% seen once. Sequenced sample: Tregs from blood. The chain employs TRBV5-1 and TRBJ1-2, with TRBD1 as a possible D gene (6 bases). The sequence came from a young man in good health. CDR3 region: CASSLQGTNYGYTF. As DNA, the CDR3 is TGCGCCAGCAGCCTACAGGGAACTAACTATGGCTACACCTTC.